The clone carrying this T cell receptor (beta chain) was seen only a few times. The antigen is unknown. The data originate from a study of early stage breast cancer tumors. For the study at large: About 70% of the 16 invasive tumors were ER+, PR+ and HER2-. General study findings and limits: Compared with adjacent normal breast, tumors showed around 2.7-fold denser, more clonal T cells.

J was trimmed by 0 bases and V by 0 bases; bases with no gene match: 11. CDR3 length equals 20 residues. Germline V gene sequence: CDR1 LGHNT, CDR2 FRNRAP. Profiled with immunoSEQ multiplex PCR; TCRdb holds only in-frame clones, not every one. Here the sample spans 8,000 to 9,500 clones, approximately 80% being singletons. This clonotype was sampled from a person aged 55 to 69 with breast cancer. Sample: normal breast tissue next to the tumor. The chain recombines TRBV12-5 with TRBJ2-1; 10 nucleotides line up with TRBD2. The CDR3: CASGLVLLAGGPTSYNEQFF. CDR3 nucleotides: TGTGCTAGTGGTTTGGTCCTCTTAGCGGGAGGTCCGACCTCCTACAATGAGCAGTTCTTC.